These 28 T cell receptor beta chains share one sample of origin, sequenced in a study of early T cells in non-severe SARS-CoV-2 infection (dated by TCRdb to about 2021). Library construction relied on 5' RACE. Sequencing used a NextSeq 500. TCRdb ran its own pipeline on the public reads, namely fastp trimming at Q25 and MiXCR clone calling, and kept in-frame beta chains. Rows are unified per CDR3 protein, each entry keeping the most common DNA and genes. This sample is represented by roughly 90,000 distinct CDR3 sequences; over 12% of them were singletons. Of the sample, 3% falls within the top ten clones. The source material was whole blood. The receptors here all came from an adult who was a healthcare worker with PCR-confirmed SARS-CoV-2 infection or an uninfected control (not recorded which).

The sample holds a few counts of this clonotype. CDR3 sequence (DNA): TGCAGCGCAGGACCTGCGGAAACGCAGTATTTT. Translating gives CSAGPAETQYF. The J gene is TRBJ2-3, the V gene TRBV29-1; D is unresolved. The CDR3 extends over 11 amino acids. V was clipped by 7 bases and J by 9 bases, with 14 bases between them. CDR1 SQVTM and CDR2 ANQGSEA come from the germline V gene.

This clonotype has ten or more counts. The V call is TRBV12-3 or TRBV12-4, the J call TRBJ2-5; 14 nucleotides match TRBD2. V dropped 11 bases and J dropped 4; count of bases not matched to a gene: 3. CDR3 size: 13 residues. The CDR3: CACGTSGGETQYF. CDR3 nucleotide sequence: TGTGCCTGCGGGACTAGCGGGGGAGAGACCCAGTACTTC.

This clonotype has more than one count but fewer than ten. This CDR3 reads CASSSGGAGTEAFF. The DNA for the CDR3 is TGTGCCAGCAGTTCCGGGGGCGCAGGCACTGAAGCTTTCTTT. The V gene is TRBV27, the J gene TRBJ1-1, with TRBD1 as a possible D gene (6 bases). This CDR3 has 14 residues. Germline-derived CDR1 and CDR2 are MNHEY and SMNVEV (reference sequence). The V end was cut by 4 bases, the J end by 4 bases, with 13 bases between.

This clonotype was seen many times. The rearrangement links TRBV11-2 to TRBJ2-7; a weak D match, TRBD2 (7 bases). The ends were cut back, 6 bases at V and 2 bases at J, with 14 bases in the middle. Per the germline V gene, CDR1 is SGHAT and CDR2 is FQNNGV. The CDR3 is 14 amino acids. The CDR3 here is CASRKPGGPYEQYF. The CDR3 DNA reads as TGTGCCAGCAGAAAACCCGGGGGGCCCTACGAGCAGTACTTC.

The V gene is TRBV5-1, the J gene TRBJ2-7; 9 bases map to TRBD2. J lost 5 bases, V lost 0 bases, and 12 bases had no gene match. In germline, CDR1 is SGHRS, CDR2 YFSETQ. The CDR3 totals 17 residues. The CDR3 nucleotides read TGCGCCAGCAGCTTGGGCACATACGCGGGAGGGCGCGACGAGCAGTACTTC. Translated, it gives CASSLGTYAGGRDEQYF.

The chain joins TRBV29-1 to TRBJ2-1; D possibly corresponds to TRBD1 (5 bases). The CDR3 spans 15 residues. V was cut by 3 bases and J by 7 bases, with 19 bases left in between. The germline gives CDR1 SQVTM, CDR2 ANQGSEA. CDR3: CSVDVLGRRTNEQFF. Here the CDR3 DNA reads TGCAGCGTTGACGTCTTGGGGCGGAGAACGAATGAGCAGTTCTTC.

Many counts were recorded for this clonotype. V gene TRBV15 combines with J gene TRBJ2-6; no reliable D call. Germline V lookup: CDR1 LNHNV, CDR2 YYDKDF (reference sequence). Trimming took off 1 base at V and 0 bases at J, with 13 bases between the two ends. This CDR3 has 18 amino acids. The CDR3 DNA reads as TGTGCCACCAGCAGAGCAGAGGAAACAAACTCTGGGGCCAACGTCCTGACTTTC. Protein: CATSRAEETNSGANVLTF.

The V call is TRBV18, the J call TRBJ2-1; D might be TRBD1 (5 bases). Germline CDR1 KGHSH, CDR2 LQKENI. This CDR3 has 15 residues. Trimming pared 3 bases from V and 1 base from J, leaving 10 bases between. Written as DNA, the CDR3 is TGTGCCAGCTCACCGGGTCAGGGATCCTACAATGAGCAGTTCTTC. Protein product: CASSPGQGSYNEQFF.

Ten or more counts support this clonotype. The rearrangement links TRBV5-1 to TRBJ1-5, with 7 bases matching TRBD1. Trimming cost V 0 bases and J 5 bases; bases outside gene matches: 2. Looked up from germline, CDR1 is SGHRS and CDR2 is YFSETQ. The CDR3 consists of 14 residues. The CDR3 region has the DNA TGCGCCAGCAGCTTGGGACAGGGAGATCAGCCCCAGCATTTT. Translating it yields CASSLGQGDQPQHF.

There are many counts of this clonotype. The chain links TRBV9 to TRBJ2-2; 10 bases are a match to TRBD2. Germline CDR1 and CDR2: SGDLS and YYNGEE. This CDR3 region has 18 residues. V was pared by 4 bases and J by 5 bases, with 14 bases of the junction left unmatched. The CDR3 DNA reads TGTGCCAGCAGCCAAGGGCCAGCTAGCGGGAGTAGAACCGGGGAGCTGTTTTTT. Its translation: CASSQGPASGSRTGELFF.

CDR3 bases: TGTGCCTGGAGTGTAAACAGTTACGAGCAGTACTTC. As protein: CAWSVNSYEQYF. This chain connects TRBV30 to TRBJ2-7, with no clear D. V shed 0 bases and J shed 4 bases, with 7 bases lying between them. Germline values: CDR1 GTSNPN, CDR2 SVGIG (reference sequence). This CDR3 spans 12 amino acids.

This clonotype was seen ten or more times. The V call is TRBV7-3, the J call TRBJ2-7; 7 nucleotides agree with TRBD2. The V segment lost 2 bases and the J segment 0 bases; nucleotides outside the gene matches: 4. This CDR3 has 15 residues. In germline, CDR1 is SGHTA, CDR2 FQGTGA. The CDR3 coding sequence is TGTGCCAGCAGCTTACTAGCGGAGGCCTCCTACGAGCAGTACTTC. Its translation is CASSLLAEASYEQYF.

There are a few counts of this clonotype. This sequence joins TRBV4-1 and TRBJ2-1; TRBD2 matches at 10 bases. In germline, CDR1 is MGHRA, CDR2 YSYEKL. Unmatched junction bases numbered 8, after V lost 4 bases and J lost 8 bases. This CDR3 contains 15 residues. The CDR3 loop reads CASSLIAGGRDEQFF. Written as DNA, the CDR3 is TGCGCCAGCAGCCTCATAGCGGGGGGTAGGGATGAGCAGTTCTTC.

This clonotype was found many times. This chain links TRBV14 with TRBJ2-7, with 10 bases fitting TRBD2. V gave up 3 bases and J gave up 9 bases; unmatched junction bases: 14. Germline V gene data show CDR1 as SGHDN and CDR2 as FVKESK. The CDR3 is made up of 16 amino acids. DNA for the CDR3: TGTGCCAGCAGCCAGAAGTGGGCTAGCGGGAGATCCGGGCAGTACTTC. Residues: CASSQKWASGRSGQYF.

CDR3 sequence: CSARDVSGRGDEQFF. In nucleotides, the CDR3 is TGCAGTGCTAGAGATGTTAGCGGGAGGGGCGATGAGCAGTTCTTC. V is TRBV20-1 and J is TRBJ2-1; 11 positions agree with TRBD2. This CDR3 has 15 residues. V was clipped by 0 bases and J by 8 bases; unmatched bases: 6. Per germline, CDR1 DFQATT and CDR2 SNEGSKA (reference sequence).

With regard to this clonotype: The junction differs from germline at one of its ends, possibly a read error. This sequence joins TRBV7-7 and TRBJ1-1, with D possibly being TRBD1 (6 bases). The germline gives CDR1 SSHAT, CDR2 FNYEAQ (reference sequence). The CDR3 loop spans 17 amino acids. The CDR3 here is CASSEHTANRGHTEAFF. The DNA of the CDR3 is TGTGCTAGCAGTGAACACACGGCGAACCGGGGGCATACTGAAGCTTTCTTT.

The rearrangement links TRBV10-3 to TRBJ1-1; 8 bases line up with TRBD1. CDR3 length: 14 residues. Trimming took 6 bases from V and 0 from J; bases not matched to a gene: 3. Germline V gene sequence: CDR1 ENHRY, CDR2 SYGVKD. The CDR3 protein is CAIRRQGLNTEAFF. The CDR3 DNA follows: TGTGCCATCAGGCGACAGGGGCTGAACACTGAAGCTTTCTTT.

This clonotype was seen more than once but under ten times. V is TRBV29-1 and J is TRBJ1-2, with D maybe TRBD1 (5 bases). V lost 4 bases and J 3 bases, leaving 12 bases between the germline ends. The CDR3 runs to 13 residues. Germline V lookup: CDR1 SQVTM, CDR2 ANQGSEA. The CDR3 here is CSVVEGADYGYTF. Written as DNA, the CDR3 is TGCAGCGTTGTCGAAGGGGCCGACTATGGCTACACCTTC.

The genes are TRBV29-1 and TRBJ1-1, with TRBD1 as a possible D gene (5 bases). V was clipped by 4 bases and J by 5 bases, with 11 bases between them. Germline V lookup: CDR1 SQVTM, CDR2 ANQGSEA. There are 12 residues in the CDR3. The CDR3 here is CSVVWGSTEAFF. Written as DNA, the CDR3 is TGCAGCGTTGTTTGGGGGAGTACTGAAGCTTTCTTT. Complete variable domain (other parts from reference TRBV29-1 and TRBJ1-1): SAVISQKPSRDICQRGTSLTIQCQVDSQVTMMFWYRQQPGQSLTLIATANQGSEATYESGFVIDKFPISRPNLTFSTLTVSNMSPEDSSIYLCSVVWGSTEAFFGQGTRLTVV.

This clonotype was recorded a few times. The chain joins TRBV20-1 to TRBJ1-4; TRBD1 matches 10 bases. Germline values: CDR1 DFQATT, CDR2 SNEGSKA (reference sequence). This CDR3 is built from 15 residues. V was pared by 1 base and J by 8 bases, with 7 bases of the junction left unmatched. The CDR3 DNA reads as TGCAGTGCTAGAGGAAGACAGGGGGCCGGCGAAAAACTGTTTTTT. It yields the protein CSARGRQGAGEKLFF.

The V and J genes are TRBV12-5 and TRBJ1-6, with a weak D call TRBD1 (5 bases). The ends were cut back, 4 bases at V and 0 bases at J, with 10 bases in the middle. The V gene's germline CDR1 is LGHNT and CDR2 FRNRAP. This CDR3 contains 16 residues. Written as DNA, the CDR3 is TGTGCTAGTGGTTCTCCCGGGGGCTCCTATAATTCACCCCTCCACTTT. This sequence encodes CASGSPGGSYNSPLHF.

This clonotype came up a few times. The J gene is TRBJ2-2, the V gene TRBV19, with TRBD1 matching over 8 bases. Per the germline V gene, CDR1 is LNHDA and CDR2 is SQIVND (reference sequence). The CDR3 is 16 amino acids. Trimming at V came to 7 bases and at J to 1 base, leaving 8 bases not matched to a gene. The CDR3 DNA reads as TGTGCCAGTAAGACAGACAGGGGTCGGAACACCGGGGAGCTGTTTTTT. It yields the protein CASKTDRGRNTGELFF.

This clonotype appeared a few times. The chain employs TRBV20-1 and TRBJ2-3, with D hard to call. The ends were cut back, 6 bases at V and 4 bases at J, with 14 bases in the middle. CDR1 is DFQATT, CDR2 SNEGSKA, per germline (reference sequence). The CDR3 contains 13 residues. This chain's CDR3 is CSALAHRADTQYF. For the CDR3, the DNA is TGCAGTGCCTTGGCCCACCGAGCAGATACGCAGTATTTT.

J is TRBJ2-3 and V is TRBV20-1, with 11 bases identical to TRBD2. Germline V gives CDR1 DFQATT, CDR2 SNEGSKA (reference sequence). The CDR3 is 19 residues long. Unmatched junction bases numbered 11, after V lost 0 bases and J lost 0 bases. This CDR3 is CSARDPFSGRGPSTDTQYF. The DNA for the CDR3 is TGCAGTGCTAGAGATCCGTTTAGCGGGAGGGGTCCTAGCACAGATACGCAGTATTTT.

The V and J genes are TRBV18 and TRBJ1-1; no definite D call. This CDR3 has 13 amino acids. Germline lookup yields CDR1 KGHSH and CDR2 LQKENI. V was trimmed by 5 bases and J by 3 bases, leaving 10 bases between them. This CDR3 reads CASSYEEYTEAFF. The DNA for the CDR3 is TGTGCCAGCTCATATGAAGAGTACACTGAAGCTTTCTTT. Together with reference TRBV18 and TRBJ1-1, the CDR3 gives the full variable domain: NAGVMQNPRHLVRRRGQEARLRCSPMKGHSHVYWYRQLPEEGLKFMVYLQKENIIDESGMPKERFSAEFPKEGPSILRIQQVVRGDSAAYFCASSYEEYTEAFFGQGTRLTVV.

The chain uses TRBV20-1 and TRBJ2-3; perhaps TRBD2 as D (6 bases). This CDR3 is built from 16 residues. The V end was cut by 3 bases, the J end by 4 bases, with 20 bases between. CDR1 is DFQATT, CDR2 SNEGSKA, per germline (reference sequence). In DNA, the CDR3 is TGCAGTGCTAGTCGAGCGGTGGCGGGATTAGCAGATACGCAGTATTTT. Translating it yields CSASRAVAGLADTQYF.

This clonotype was counted many times. This sequence joins TRBV5-1 and TRBJ1-1; D remains unclear. The CDR3 length is 17 residues. Germline CDR1 SGHRS, CDR2 YFSETQ. The V end was cut by 0 bases, the J end by 0 bases, with 15 bases between. CDR3 sequence (DNA): TGCGCCAGCAGCTTGGCCCTGCCAGCCTCTATGAACACTGAAGCTTTCTTT. Protein: CASSLALPASMNTEAFF.

The gene calls are TRBV7-2 and TRBJ1-2; a possible D gene is TRBD1 (5 bases). CDR1 is SGHTA, CDR2 FQGNSA, per germline. The length of the CDR3 is 12 residues. Deletions cut 5 bases from V and 5 bases from J, with 9 bases between. The chain's CDR3 is CASSRDRYGYTF. In DNA form, the CDR3 reads TGTGCCAGCAGCCGCGACAGATATGGCTACACCTTC.